The clone carrying this TCR beta chain was recorded a few times. The entry originates in a study of blood T cell repertoires in COVID-19. Study information: The origin of the acute and convalescent COVID-19 samples was the United States, Italy and Spain. The analysed material was cDNA or gDNA that came from T cells, B-cell-depleted T cells, or PBMCs.

Authors' methods: Nucleated cell number was recorded as an estimate derived from reference gene primer amplification. The repertoire was sequenced with immunoSEQ multiplex PCR; TCRdb's copy has only in-frame clones and lacks some. Clone size and V and J calls were adopted from that table, with D and trimming inferred from the DNA. Here the sample spans 150,000 to 200,000 clones, around 86% being singletons. Germline V gene lookup returns CDR1 SGHTS and CDR2 YDEGEE. Trimming removed 6 bases from V and 1 base from J; junction bases left unmatched: 8. The CDR3 extends over 15 amino acids. Material: peripheral blood. The genes are TRBV5-8 and TRBJ1-1; 8 nucleotides line up with TRBD1. The receptor was derived from a man aged 18 to 30 with acute or convalescent COVID-19. The CDR3 here is CASTPLDRGNTEAFF. CDR3 nucleotides: TGTGCCAGCACCCCTCTTGACAGGGGGAACACTGAAGCTTTCTTT.